These 18 T cell receptor beta chains originate from one sample sequenced in a study of identical twins. One entry per CDR3 protein results from TCRdb running MiXCR on the 5' RACE reads. The table includes around 1.7 million distinct CDR3 sequences, about 32% detected once. What was sequenced was cord blood. All receptors derive from a newborn girl in good health.

The J gene is TRBJ2-7, the V gene TRBV7-2; tentatively, D is TRBD1 (7 bases). The germline V gene has CDR1 SGHTA and CDR2 FQGNSA. Trimming shortened V by 9 bases and J by 0 bases, and 12 bases separated the two germline ends. CDR3 length: 13 residues. The CDR3, as DNA: TGTGCCAGGGGGGGACAGATCTCCTACGAGCAGTACTTC. This sequence encodes CARGGQISYEQYF.

Points on this clonotype: A read error may produce the germline difference seen at one junction end. V usage is TRBV20-1 and J usage is TRBJ2-1; 7 bases agree with TRBD2. This CDR3 has 16 amino acids. The V gene's germline CDR1 is DFQATT and CDR2 SNEGSKA (reference sequence). For the CDR3, the DNA is TGTAGTGCTAGAGATCTTGGCGGGAGCGGATACAATGAGCAGTTCTTC. Translating gives CSARDLGGSGYNEQFF.

This clonotype was seen ten or more times. The chain couples TRBV18 to TRBJ1-4, with a weak D call TRBD1 (5 bases). Trimming left V 3 bases short and J 5 bases short, with 10 bases between. The CDR3 contains 14 residues. Germline V gives CDR1 KGHSH, CDR2 LQKENI. DNA for the CDR3: TGTGCCAGCTCACCCCTAAGACAGAATGAAAAACTGTTTTTT. Encoded protein: CASSPLRQNEKLFF. Supplemented by reference TRBV18 and TRBJ1-4, the full variable domain reads NAGVMQNPRHLVRRRGQEARLRCSPMKGHSHVYWYRQLPEEGLKFMVYLQKENIIDESGMPKERFSAEFPKEGPSILRIQQVVRGDSAAYFCASSPLRQNEKLFFGSGTQLSVL.

For the CDR3, the DNA is TGTGCCAGCAGCCAATACCTGACATCTAACTATGGCTACACCTTC. Amino acids: CASSQYLTSNYGYTF. The chain links TRBV3-1 to TRBJ1-2; no clear D. Trimming took 2 bases from V and 0 from J, leaving 10 bases between them. The CDR3 is 15 amino acids. The germline CDR1 and CDR2 sequences are LGHDT and YNNKEL (reference sequence).

The chain has TRBV20-1 and TRBJ1-1, with D unresolved. The CDR3 length is 14 residues. The V gene's germline CDR1 is DFQATT and CDR2 SNEGSKA (reference sequence). V was shortened by 4 bases and J by 0 bases, with 12 bases between the two germline ends. This CDR3 reads CSAKVFPLNTEAFF. The CDR3 coding sequence is TGCAGTGCTAAGGTTTTCCCCCTGAACACTGAAGCTTTCTTT.

The V gene is TRBV12-3 or TRBV12-4, the J gene TRBJ2-3, with D possibly being TRBD2 (6 bases). Trimming stripped 9 bases from V and 0 bases from J, with 16 bases between. The CDR3 length is 15 residues. CDR3 protein: CASRGRGRSTDTQYF. CDR3 DNA: TGTGCCAGTAGGGGACGGGGGAGAAGCACAGATACGCAGTATTTT.

The rearrangement uses TRBV27 and TRBJ1-1, with TRBD1 identical over 9 bases. Germline trimming cut 1 base from V and 1 base from J; bases unmatched to any gene: 10. The germline V gene has CDR1 MNHEY and CDR2 SMNVEV (reference sequence). CDR3 length equals 18 residues. CDR3 sequence (DNA): TGTGCCAGCAGTTTATTTTTCAGGGGACAGGGACAGAACACTGAAGCTTTCTTT. Translating it yields CASSLFFRGQGQNTEAFF.

This rearrangement joins TRBV11-1 to TRBJ2-3; D perhaps matches TRBD1 (6 bases). Germline V gene data show CDR1 as SGHAT and CDR2 as FQDESV (reference sequence). The V end was cut by 3 bases, the J end by 3 bases, with 13 bases between. The CDR3 covers 15 residues. As DNA, the CDR3 is TGTGCCAGCAGCTTCGGACAGTATGAGACAGATACGCAGTATTTT. This encodes CASSFGQYETDTQYF.

This clonotype occurred a few times. The rearrangement joins TRBV7-9 to TRBJ2-4; D might be TRBD2 (6 bases). Trimming cost V 0 bases and J 0 bases, with 12 bases left between them. The germline gives CDR1 SEHNR, CDR2 FQNEAQ (reference sequence). This CDR3 has 17 amino acids. The DNA for the CDR3 is TGTGCCAGCAGCTTAGCCGGTCTGCGGGAAGCCAAAAACATTCAGTACTTC. As protein: CASSLAGLREAKNIQYF.

The gene calls are TRBV2 and TRBJ2-5; TRBD2 agrees at 7 bases. Per germline, CDR1 SNHLY and CDR2 FYNNEI. V gave up 1 base and J gave up 11 bases; unmatched junction bases: 13. The CDR3 sequence is 15 residues long. The CDR3 is CASSEGLALYNEQYF. The DNA for the CDR3 is TGTGCCAGCAGTGAAGGACTAGCTCTCTACAATGAGCAGTACTTC. The full variable domain, rest sourced from reference TRBV2 and TRBJ2-5, is EPEVTQTPSHQVTQMGQEVILRCVPISNHLYFYWYRQILGQKVEFLVSFYNNEISEKSEIFDDQFSVERPDGSNFTLKIRSTKLEDSAMYFCASSEGLALYNEQYFGPGTRLLVL.

The chain employs TRBV18 and TRBJ2-1; the match to TRBD2 covers 11 bases. The CDR3 consists of 18 residues. Germline CDR1 and CDR2: KGHSH and LQKENI. The V gene end was trimmed by 3 bases and the J gene end by 2 bases; junction bases not matched to a gene: 9. The chain's CDR3 is CASSPTLKTSGTYNEQFF. As DNA, the CDR3 is TGTGCCAGCTCACCGACACTAAAGACTAGCGGGACCTACAATGAGCAGTTCTTC.

The gene calls are TRBV6-5 and TRBJ2-2; D unresolved. Germline-derived CDR1 and CDR2 are MNHEY and SVGAGI. The CDR3 is 14 residues long. V lost 2 bases, J lost 6 bases, and 10 bases lay in between. CDR3: CASSYVGGPGELFF. In DNA form, the CDR3 reads TGTGCCAGCAGTTACGTCGGCGGACCCGGGGAGCTGTTTTTT.

This clonotype has just a few counts. J is TRBJ2-3 and V is TRBV3-1, with TRBD1 matching over 7 bases. Germline lookup yields CDR1 LGHDT and CDR2 YNNKEL (reference sequence). The CDR3 spans 15 residues. The J segment lost 4 bases and the V segment lost 0 bases, leaving 4 bases of the junction unmatched. The CDR3 sequence is CASSQEKTGSDTQYF. DNA for the CDR3: TGTGCCAGCAGCCAAGAGAAGACAGGGTCAGATACGCAGTATTTT.

This clonotype was seen only a few times. The V gene is TRBV3-1, the J gene TRBJ2-3, with 7 positions matching TRBD1. The V gene's germline CDR1 is LGHDT and CDR2 YNNKEL (reference sequence). The junction had 7 bases not matched to a gene; V was cut back by 1 base and J by 3 bases. The CDR3 is 16 residues long. CDR3 sequence reads: CASSQVLGQKTDTQYF. CDR3 sequence (DNA): TGTGCCAGCAGCCAAGTTTTGGGACAGAAAACAGATACGCAGTATTTT.

This clonotype has more than one count but fewer than ten. The CDR3 nucleotides read TGCAGCACCAAACCTTGGGACAGGCGACCTGACAATGAGCAGTTCTTC. Amino acid sequence: CSTKPWDRRPDNEQFF. J is TRBJ2-1 and V is TRBV29-1, with TRBD1 matching over 8 bases. Germline trimming cut 8 bases from V and 5 bases from J; bases unmatched to any gene: 17. CDR1 SQVTM and CDR2 ANQGSEA come from the germline V gene. The CDR3 runs to 16 residues.

The chain joins TRBV27 to TRBJ2-2, with 9 bases identical to TRBD2. With V trimmed by 2 bases and J by 8 bases, 12 bases remained unmatched. The CDR3 has 17 amino acids. Per the germline V gene, CDR1 is MNHEY and CDR2 is SMNVEV (reference sequence). The CDR3 reads CASSLAGGRARSGELFF. CDR3 DNA: TGTGCCAGCAGTTTAGCTGGCGGGAGGGCCCGGTCGGGGGAGCTGTTTTTT.

The chain has TRBV20-1 and TRBJ2-1; a possible D gene is TRBD2 (7 bases). V was cut by 3 bases and J by 7 bases, with 13 bases left in between. The CDR3 covers 13 residues. Germline V gene sequence: CDR1 DFQATT, CDR2 SNEGSKA (reference sequence). CDR3 in DNA: TGCAGTGCTAGCGGGGGAGGGGGGAATGAGCAGTTCTTC. Translating gives CSASGGGGNEQFF.

The chain combines TRBV28 with TRBJ1-5; D possibly corresponds to TRBD1 (6 bases). CDR1 and CDR2 (germline): MDHEN, SYDVKM. The V end lost 10 bases, the J end lost 0 bases, and 25 bases lay between the germline ends. This CDR3 spans 18 amino acids. The CDR3 nucleotides read TGTGCCACCCTAGGGGGATGGGGCAGTTCATATAGCAATCAGCCCCAGCATTTT. This codes for CATLGGWGSSYSNQPQHF. Based on the CDR3 plus reference TRBV28 and TRBJ1-5, the full variable domain is DVKVTQSSRYLVKRTGEKVFLECVQDMDHENMFWYRQDPGLGLRLIYFSYDVKMKEKGDIPEGYSVSREKKERFSLILESASTNQTSMYLCATLGGWGSSYSNQPQHFGDGTRLSIL.